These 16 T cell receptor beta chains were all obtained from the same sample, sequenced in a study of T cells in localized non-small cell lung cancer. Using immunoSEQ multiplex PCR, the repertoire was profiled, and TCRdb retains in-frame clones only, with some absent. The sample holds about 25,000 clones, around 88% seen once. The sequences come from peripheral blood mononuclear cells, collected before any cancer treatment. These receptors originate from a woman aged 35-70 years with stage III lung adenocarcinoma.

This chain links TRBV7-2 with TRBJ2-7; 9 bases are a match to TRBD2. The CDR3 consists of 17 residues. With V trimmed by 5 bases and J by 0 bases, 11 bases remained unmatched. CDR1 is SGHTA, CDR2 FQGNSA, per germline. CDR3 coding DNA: TGTGCCAGCAGCCCCGGGGCTAGCGGGGTTAGCTCCTACGAGCAGTACTTC. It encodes CASSPGASGVSSYEQYF.

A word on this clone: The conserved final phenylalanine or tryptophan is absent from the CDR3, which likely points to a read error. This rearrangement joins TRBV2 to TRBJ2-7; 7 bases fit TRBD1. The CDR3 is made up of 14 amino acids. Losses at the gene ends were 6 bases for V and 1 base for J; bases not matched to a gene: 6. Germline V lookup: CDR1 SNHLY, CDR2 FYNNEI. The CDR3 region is CASRGTANSYEQYL. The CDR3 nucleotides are TGTGCCAGCAGAGGGACAGCCAATTCCTACGAGCAGTACCTC.

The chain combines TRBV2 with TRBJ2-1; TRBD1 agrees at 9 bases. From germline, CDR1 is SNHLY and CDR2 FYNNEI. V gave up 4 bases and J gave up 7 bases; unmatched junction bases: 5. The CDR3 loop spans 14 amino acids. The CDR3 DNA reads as TGTGCCAGCAGTGGAGACAGGGGGGCGAATGAGCAGTTCTTC. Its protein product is CASSGDRGANEQFF.

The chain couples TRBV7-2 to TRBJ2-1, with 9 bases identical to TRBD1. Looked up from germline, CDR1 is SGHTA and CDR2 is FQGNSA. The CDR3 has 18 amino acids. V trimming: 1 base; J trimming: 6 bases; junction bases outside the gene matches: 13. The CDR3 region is CASSLERARDRVLNEQFF. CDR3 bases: TGTGCCAGCAGCTTAGAACGAGCCCGGGACAGGGTTCTCAATGAGCAGTTCTTC.

CDR3 residues: CASSLRDRDKVAKNIQYF. CDR3 nucleotide sequence: TGTGCCAGCAGCTTAAGGGACAGGGATAAGGTAGCCAAAAACATTCAGTACTTC. This chain connects TRBV5-5 to TRBJ2-4; 9 bases map to TRBD1. CDR1 and CDR2 (germline): SGHKS, YYEKEE (reference sequence). The J segment lost 0 bases and the V segment lost 2 bases, leaving 9 bases of the junction unmatched. The CDR3 spans 18 residues. The entire variable domain, with the rest obtained from reference TRBV5-5 and TRBJ2-4, is as follows: DAGVTQSPTHLIKTRGQQVTLRCSPISGHKSVSWYQQVLGQGPQFIFQYYEKEERGRGNFPDRFSARQFPNYSSELNVNALLLGDSALYLCASSLRDRDKVAKNIQYFGAGTRLSVL.

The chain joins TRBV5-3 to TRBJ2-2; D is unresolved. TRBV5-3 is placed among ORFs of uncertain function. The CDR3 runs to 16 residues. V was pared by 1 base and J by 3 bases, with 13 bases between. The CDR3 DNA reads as TGTGCCAGAAGCTTGACCCCGGCCGGCTACACCGGGGAGCTGTTTTTT. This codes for CARSLTPAGYTGELFF.

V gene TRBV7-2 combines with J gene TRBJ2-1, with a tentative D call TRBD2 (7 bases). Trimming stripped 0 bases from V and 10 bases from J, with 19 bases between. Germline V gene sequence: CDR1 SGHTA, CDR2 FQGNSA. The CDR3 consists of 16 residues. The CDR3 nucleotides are TGTGCCAGCAGCTTAGCCGGTGCGGGGGCCTCCACGGAGCAGTTCTTC. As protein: CASSLAGAGASTEQFF.

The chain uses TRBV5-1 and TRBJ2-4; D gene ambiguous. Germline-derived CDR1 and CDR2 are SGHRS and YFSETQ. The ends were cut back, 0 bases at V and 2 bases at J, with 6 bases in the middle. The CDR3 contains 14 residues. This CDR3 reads CASSLEQTKNIQYF. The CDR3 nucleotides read TGCGCCAGCAGCTTGGAACAGACCAAAAACATTCAGTACTTC.

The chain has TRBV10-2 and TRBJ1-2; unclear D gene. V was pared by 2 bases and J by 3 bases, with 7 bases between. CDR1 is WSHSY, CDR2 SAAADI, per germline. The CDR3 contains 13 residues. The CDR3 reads CASSEARDYGYTF. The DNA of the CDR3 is TGCGCCAGCAGTGAGGCGCGGGACTATGGCTACACCTTC.

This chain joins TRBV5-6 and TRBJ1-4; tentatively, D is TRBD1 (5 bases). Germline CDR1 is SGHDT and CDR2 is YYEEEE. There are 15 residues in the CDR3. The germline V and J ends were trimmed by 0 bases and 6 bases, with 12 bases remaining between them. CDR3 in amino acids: CASSLGQPLDEKLFF. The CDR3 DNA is TGTGCCAGCAGCTTGGGACAGCCCCTCGATGAAAAACTGTTTTTT.

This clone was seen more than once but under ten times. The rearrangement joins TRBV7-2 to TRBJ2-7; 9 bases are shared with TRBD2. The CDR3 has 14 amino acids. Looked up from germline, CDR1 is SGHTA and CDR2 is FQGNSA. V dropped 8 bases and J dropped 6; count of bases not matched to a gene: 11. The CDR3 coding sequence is TGTGCCAGCGGATGGAGCGGGGGGCTCTCCGAGCAGTACTTC. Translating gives CASGWSGGLSEQYF.

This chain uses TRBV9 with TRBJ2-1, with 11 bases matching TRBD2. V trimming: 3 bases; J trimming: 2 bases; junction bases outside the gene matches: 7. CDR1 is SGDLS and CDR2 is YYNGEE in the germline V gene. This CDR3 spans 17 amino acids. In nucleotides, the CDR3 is TGTGCCAGCAGCGCCCCGGGACTAGCGGTGCCCTACAATGAGCAGTTCTTC. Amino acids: CASSAPGLAVPYNEQFF.

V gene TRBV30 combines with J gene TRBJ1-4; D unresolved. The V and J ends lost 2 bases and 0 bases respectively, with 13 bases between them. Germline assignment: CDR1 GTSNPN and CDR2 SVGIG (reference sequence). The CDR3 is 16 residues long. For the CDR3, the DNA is TGTGCCTGGAGTTCTTCCCGGCTTGCAACTAATGAAAAACTGTTTTTT. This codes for CAWSSSRLATNEKLFF.

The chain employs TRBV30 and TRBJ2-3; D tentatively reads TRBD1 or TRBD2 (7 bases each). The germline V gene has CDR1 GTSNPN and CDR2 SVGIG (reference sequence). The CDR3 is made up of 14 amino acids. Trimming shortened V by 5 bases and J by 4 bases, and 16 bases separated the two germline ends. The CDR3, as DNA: TGTGCCTGGTCCTCAGGGGGGGGCGCAGATACGCAGTATTTT. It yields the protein CAWSSGGGADTQYF.

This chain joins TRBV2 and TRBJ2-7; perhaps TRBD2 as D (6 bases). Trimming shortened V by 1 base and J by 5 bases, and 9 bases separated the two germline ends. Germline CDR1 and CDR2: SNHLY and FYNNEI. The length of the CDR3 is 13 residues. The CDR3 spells CASSEGEAHEQYF. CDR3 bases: TGTGCCAGCAGTGAAGGGGAGGCCCACGAGCAGTACTTC.

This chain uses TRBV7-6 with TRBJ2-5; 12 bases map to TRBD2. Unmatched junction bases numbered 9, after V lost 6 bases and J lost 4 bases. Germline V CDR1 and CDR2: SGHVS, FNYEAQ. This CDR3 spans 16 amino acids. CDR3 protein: CASSPSGGAPGETQYF. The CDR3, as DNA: TGTGCCAGCAGTCCTAGCGGGGGGGCCCCCGGAGAGACCCAGTACTTC.